Presented here are 8 T cell receptor beta chains from one specimen sequenced in a study of T cells in Graves' hyperthyroidism and ophthalmopathy. Amplification of TCR beta CDR3 regions used RNA as the template. A first-round RT-PCR of the TCR CDR3 used the HTBI primer set. TCRdb re-called the multiplex PCR reads with MiXCR, one entry per CDR3 protein. The sample carries under 400,000 distinct CDR3 sequences, roughly 25% recorded once. The sequenced material came from blood. All receptors come from a man aged 45 to 65 with Graves' hyperthyroidism.

There are many counts of this clonotype. This chain joins TRBV28 and TRBJ1-1; D gene uncertain. Trimming stripped 5 bases from V and 3 bases from J, with 10 bases between. The CDR3 is 13 residues long. Germline V gene lookup returns CDR1 MDHEN and CDR2 SYDVKM. The CDR3 region has the DNA TGTGCCAGCAGTCTTGTCTTGGACACTGAAGCTTTCTTT. Its translation is CASSLVLDTEAFF. Full variable domain (outside the CDR3, taken from reference TRBV28 and TRBJ1-1): DVKVTQSSRYLVKRTGEKVFLECVQDMDHENMFWYRQDPGLGLRLIYFSYDVKMKEKGDIPEGYSVSREKKERFSLILESASTNQTSMYLCASSLVLDTEAFFGQGTRLTVV.

This sequence joins TRBV12-3 or TRBV12-4 and TRBJ2-3; D possibly corresponds to TRBD2 (6 bases). The V and J ends lost 3 bases and 4 bases respectively, with 14 bases between them. The CDR3 extends over 15 amino acids. The CDR3 here is CASSFWGVTPDTQYF. The CDR3 nucleotides are TGTGCCAGCAGTTTTTGGGGGGTGACGCCAGATACGCAGTATTTT.

This chain joins TRBV2 and TRBJ2-1, with D perhaps matching TRBD2 (6 bases). In germline, CDR1 is SNHLY, CDR2 FYNNEI. Trimming took 8 bases from V and 4 from J, leaving 12 bases between them. The CDR3 loop spans 13 amino acids. As DNA, the CDR3 is TGTGCCAGCGCCTTTGGGGGGTACAATGAGCAGTTCTTC. It is translated as CASAFGGYNEQFF. The full variable domain, completed using reference TRBV2 and TRBJ2-1, is EPEVTQTPSHQVTQMGQEVILRCVPISNHLYFYWYRQILGQKVEFLVSFYNNEISEKSEIFDDQFSVERPDGSNFTLKIRSTKLEDSAMYFCASAFGGYNEQFFGPGTRLTVL.

This chain links TRBV7-2 with TRBJ2-5; D might be TRBD2 (5 bases). CDR1 and CDR2 from the germline V gene are SGHTA and FQGNSA. V dropped 8 bases and J dropped 1 base, with 17 bases sitting between them. The CDR3 is 15 amino acids. The CDR3 DNA reads TGTACCAGCTCACCACCTTCGGGGAGCCAAGAGACCCAGTACTTC. Residues: CTSSPPSGSQETQYF.

This clonotype was picked up a small number of times. V gene TRBV29-1 combines with J gene TRBJ2-3; D call uncertain. Trimming cost V 6 bases and J 3 bases, with 7 bases left between them. The CDR3 spans 11 residues. Per the germline V gene, CDR1 is SQVTM and CDR2 is ANQGSEA. CDR3 residues: CSVEQTDTQYF. The CDR3 region has the DNA TGCAGCGTGGAGCAAACAGATACGCAGTATTTT.

The sample holds many counts of this clonotype. The chain has TRBV28 and TRBJ2-5; the D gene is possibly TRBD1 (5 bases). Germline V gives CDR1 MDHEN, CDR2 SYDVKM. There are 13 residues in the CDR3. V gave up 3 bases and J gave up 5 bases, with 10 bases separating them. The CDR3 DNA sequence: TGTGCCAGCAGTTTCAGGGAAAGCGAGACCCAGTACTTC. It codes for CASSFRESETQYF. Full variable domain (rest looked up from reference TRBV28 and TRBJ2-5): DVKVTQSSRYLVKRTGEKVFLECVQDMDHENMFWYRQDPGLGLRLIYFSYDVKMKEKGDIPEGYSVSREKKERFSLILESASTNQTSMYLCASSFRESETQYFGPGTRLLVL.

The genes are TRBV6-1 and TRBJ1-4; 7 bases agree with TRBD1. The CDR3 contains 15 residues. CDR1 MNHNS and CDR2 SASEGT come from the germline V gene. J lost 4 bases, V lost 6 bases, and 8 bases had no gene match. The CDR3: CASSADRDSNEKLFF. In nucleotides, the CDR3 is TGTGCCAGCAGCGCCGACAGGGATAGTAATGAAAAACTGTTTTTT.

At least ten counts were recorded for this clonotype. The chain links TRBV12-3 or TRBV12-4 to TRBJ2-5, with 8 bases that match TRBD1. The CDR3 has 17 amino acids. The V and J ends lost 1 base and 5 bases, in that order; junction bases with no gene match: 12. The CDR3 is CASSLGASRQGWETQYF. The CDR3 DNA follows: TGTGCCAGCAGTTTAGGGGCCTCCCGACAGGGGTGGGAGACCCAGTACTTC.